This passage covers 8 T cell receptor beta chains from one sample sequenced in a study of CD8 T cells in Susac syndrome (dated by TCRdb to the late 2010s). Libraries were built with the immunoSEQ multiplex PCR assay. RNA was extracted with the RNeasy kit and about 0.5 to 1 ug was reverse transcribed using random hexamers. The public reads were quality trimmed at Q25 with fastp and then assembled into clones with MiXCR by TCRdb, keeping productive beta chains. For every CDR3 protein sequence, its rows merge into one entry that carries the most common genes and DNA. This sample comprises some 150,000 distinct CDR3 sequences, 94% of them detected only once. The top ten clonotypes cover roughly 0.19% of the sample. The specimen was CD8+ T cells from PBMCs. These receptors were obtained from a human donor with multiple sclerosis.

The V call is TRBV5-1, the J call TRBJ2-1; 7 bases map to TRBD2. CDR1 is SGHRS, CDR2 YFSETQ, per germline. V lost 0 bases, J lost 5 bases, and 11 bases stayed unmatched. This CDR3 spans 17 amino acids. The CDR3 DNA follows: TGCGCCAGCAGCTTGGAGCCTAGCGGTCCCCTAAACAATGAGCAGTTCTTC. Its protein product is CASSLEPSGPLNNEQFF.

The chain recombines TRBV9 with TRBJ1-2; maybe TRBD1 (6 bases). The CDR3 consists of 16 residues. The V end was cut by 3 bases, the J end by 3 bases, with 18 bases between. CDR1 SGDLS and CDR2 YYNGEE come from the germline V gene. The CDR3 reads CASSASAGAGDYGYTF. CDR3 nucleotides: TGTGCCAGCAGCGCTTCGGCAGGGGCGGGAGACTATGGCTACACCTTC.

The rearrangement uses TRBV3-1 and TRBJ2-7; D may be TRBD1 (6 bases). Per germline, CDR1 LGHDT and CDR2 YNNKEL (reference sequence). The CDR3 is 17 amino acids. Deletions cut 4 bases from V and 5 bases from J, with 24 bases between. CDR3 sequence: CASSPPLGWTDVNEQYF. CDR3 coding DNA: TGTGCCAGCAGCCCTCCGTTAGGTTGGACAGACGTCAACGAGCAGTACTTC.

V and J are TRBV27 and TRBJ2-3; no definite D call. Germline-derived CDR1 and CDR2 are MNHEY and SMNVEV (reference sequence). The CDR3 spans 15 residues. Between the trimmed V and J ends, which lost 6 bases and 6 bases, there was a span of 19 bases. CDR3 DNA: TGTGCCAGCAGCGAAATACAGAGCCTGGGCGATACGCAGTATTTT. The encoded protein is CASSEIQSLGDTQYF.

The chain has TRBV29-1 and TRBJ2-3; 7 bases map to TRBD1. J was trimmed by 2 bases and V by 7 bases; bases with no gene match: 3. Germline V gene lookup returns CDR1 SQVTM and CDR2 ANQGSEA. The CDR3 extends over 12 amino acids. CDR3: CSGDSNTDTQYF. The CDR3 DNA follows: TGCAGCGGGGACAGCAACACAGATACGCAGTATTTT.

The chain links TRBV5-1 to TRBJ2-1, with TRBD2 as a possible D gene (6 bases). V lost 4 bases to trimming and J lost 4 bases, with 15 bases between them. The CDR3 has 15 residues. In germline, CDR1 is SGHRS, CDR2 YFSETQ. Here the CDR3 reads CASSQTSRGYNEQFF. CDR3 bases: TGCGCCAGCAGCCAAACCAGCCGGGGGTACAATGAGCAGTTCTTC.

The count of this clonotype is one. The chain is built from TRBV20-1 and TRBJ2-1; 8 nucleotides match TRBD1. The CDR3 sequence is 12 residues long. V dropped 1 base and J dropped 8; count of bases not matched to a gene: 1. The V gene's germline CDR1 is DFQATT and CDR2 SNEGSKA (reference sequence). The CDR3 protein is CSARGQGYEQFF. The CDR3 nucleotides read TGCAGTGCTAGAGGACAGGGGTATGAGCAGTTCTTC.

V is TRBV7-3 and J is TRBJ2-1; perhaps TRBD2 as D (5 bases). V was shortened by 5 bases and J by 3 bases, with 14 bases between the two germline ends. The CDR3 is 15 residues long. Per germline, CDR1 SGHTA and CDR2 FQGTGA. CDR3 DNA sequence: TGTGCCAGCAGCCAGTGGGGAGACCTCTACAATGAGCAGTTCTTC. It specifies CASSQWGDLYNEQFF.